This T cell receptor beta chain was retrieved from a study of shared clonotypes between healthy human individuals. Study background: Samples came from a couple of female and a few male donors aged 18 to 49.

Germline CDR1 MNHEY, CDR2 SMNVEV (reference sequence). This CDR3 comprises 13 residues. The ends were cut back, 5 bases at V and 3 bases at J, with 11 bases in the middle. The method was immunoSEQ multiplex PCR; TCRdb's version includes in-frame clones alone and lacks a portion of them. This table has more than 450,000 clones, less than 85% appearing once. Unsorted samples, those not sorted, used approximately 100 million PBMCs for genomic DNA. This TCR was sampled from a woman in her 40s in good health. Some clones in this sample may be carry-over from other donors' samples. The genes are TRBV27 and TRBJ2-7, with D perhaps matching TRBD1 (5 bases). Sequencing was performed on PBMCs. The CDR3 nucleotides read TGTGCCAGCAGTCCCATCCAGGGCTACGAGCAGTACTTC. Its translation is CASSPIQGYEQYF.